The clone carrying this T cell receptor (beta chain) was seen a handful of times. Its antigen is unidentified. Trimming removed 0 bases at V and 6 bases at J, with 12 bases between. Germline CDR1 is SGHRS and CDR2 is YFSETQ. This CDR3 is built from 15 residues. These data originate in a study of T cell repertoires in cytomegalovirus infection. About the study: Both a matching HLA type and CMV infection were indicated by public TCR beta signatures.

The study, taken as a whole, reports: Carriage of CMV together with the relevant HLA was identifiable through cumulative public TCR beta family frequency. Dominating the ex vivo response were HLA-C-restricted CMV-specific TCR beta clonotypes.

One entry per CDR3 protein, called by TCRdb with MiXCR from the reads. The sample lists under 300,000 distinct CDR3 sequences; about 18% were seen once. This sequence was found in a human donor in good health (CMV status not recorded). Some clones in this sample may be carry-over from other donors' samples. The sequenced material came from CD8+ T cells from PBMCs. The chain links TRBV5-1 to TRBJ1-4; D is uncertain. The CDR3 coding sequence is TGCGCCAGCAGCTTGGTTCCGCGCAAGGATGAAAAACTGTTTTTT. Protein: CASSLVPRKDEKLFF. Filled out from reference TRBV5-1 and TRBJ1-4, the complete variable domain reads KAGVTQTPRYLIKTRGQQVTLSCSPISGHRSVSWYQQTPGQGLQFLFEYFSETQRNKGNFPGRFSGRQFSNSRSEMNVSTLELGDSALYLCASSLVPRKDEKLFFGSGTQLSVL.